These 19 T cell receptor beta chains were all obtained from the same sample, sequenced in a study of technical replicates of blood from a handful of donors. This table comes from immunoSEQ multiplex PCR, and its TCRdb copy is limited to in-frame clones, with some not included. Of 65,000 to 70,000 clones in the sample, 88% were seen once. The sequencing input was PBMCs. The receptor set was obtained from a human donor in good health. Some clones in this sample may be carry-over from other donors' samples.

The CDR3: CASSHSGSRYNEQFF. In DNA form, the CDR3 reads TGTGCCAGCAGCCATAGCGGGAGTCGGTACAATGAGCAGTTCTTC. J is TRBJ2-1 and V is TRBV7-9; 9 nucleotides line up with TRBD2. The V gene end was trimmed by 5 bases and the J gene end by 4 bases; junction bases not matched to a gene: 6. The CDR3 is 15 residues long. Germline CDR1 SEHNR, CDR2 FQNEAQ (reference sequence).

The chain employs TRBV14 and TRBJ2-1; D is possibly TRBD1 (6 bases). The CDR3 sequence is 14 residues long. Trimming left V 1 base short and J 10 bases short, with 14 bases between. Germline CDR1 SGHDN, CDR2 FVKESK. CDR3 sequence (DNA): TGTGCCAGCAGCCAAGTCGACAGGCGAGTAGAGCAGTTCTTC. This translates into CASSQVDRRVEQFF.

The genes are TRBV11-2 and TRBJ2-4, with D possibly matching TRBD2 (6 bases). Trimming took 1 base from V and 9 from J, leaving 19 bases between them. Germline V gene data show CDR1 as SGHAT and CDR2 as FQNNGV. This CDR3 region has 16 residues. CDR3 sequence: CASSLGGGAASSIQYF. CDR3 DNA sequence: TGTGCCAGCAGCTTAGGTGGCGGGGCCGCGTCGAGCATTCAGTACTTC.

This clone was found once. This sequence joins TRBV7-2 and TRBJ2-3; a weak D match, TRBD2 (5 bases). V was shortened by 5 bases and J by 2 bases, with 20 bases between the two germline ends. Germline V gene lookup returns CDR1 SGHTA and CDR2 FQGNSA. This CDR3 is 17 amino acids long. CDR3 residues: CASSPTYGVGNTDTQYF. In DNA form, the CDR3 reads TGTGCCAGCAGCCCGACGTACGGGGTGGGAAACACAGATACGCAGTATTTT.

The chain carries TRBV19 and TRBJ2-7; 13 bases agree with TRBD2. Looked up from germline, CDR1 is LNHDA and CDR2 is SQIVND (reference sequence). CDR3 length: 16 amino acids. Losses at the gene ends were 5 bases for V and 4 bases for J; bases not matched to a gene: 8. CDR3 region: CASSPKLAGGPYEQYF. The CDR3 DNA sequence: TGTGCCAGTAGTCCTAAACTAGCGGGAGGGCCGTACGAGCAGTACTTC.

This chain links TRBV25-1 with TRBJ2-4, with a possible D match to TRBD2 (5 bases). V was trimmed by 7 bases and J by 1 base, leaving 11 bases between them. Germline V CDR1 and CDR2: MGHDK, SYGVNS. This CDR3 has 14 amino acids. CDR3 in amino acids: CASIPEEAKNIQYF. The CDR3 bases are TGTGCCAGCATCCCGGAGGAGGCCAAAAACATTCAGTACTTC.

The chain recombines TRBV7-8 with TRBJ1-5; a weak D match, TRBD1 (6 bases). The CDR3 is made up of 15 amino acids. Looked up from germline, CDR1 is SGHVS and CDR2 is FQNEAQ. V dropped 3 bases and J dropped 0 bases, with 9 bases sitting between them. The CDR3 nucleotides are TGTGCCAGCAGCTTCCGACAGGATAGCAATCAGCCCCAGCATTTT. Encoded protein: CASSFRQDSNQPQHF. The full variable domain, rest sourced from reference TRBV7-8 and TRBJ1-5, is GAGVSQSPRYKVAKRGQDVALRCDPISGHVSLFWYQQALGQGPEFLTYFQNEAQLDKSGLPSDRFFAERPEGSVSTLKIQRTQQEDSAVYLCASSFRQDSNQPQHFGDGTRLSIL.

The J gene is TRBJ2-3, the V gene TRBV11-3; D might be TRBD2 (5 bases). CDR1 and CDR2 (germline): SGHNT, YENEEA. The V gene lost 6 bases and the J gene lost 4 bases, with 17 bases spanning the gap. CDR3 size: 15 residues. The CDR3 loop is CASSQHGLASDTQYF. The DNA of the CDR3 is TGTGCCAGCAGTCAACACGGTCTAGCTTCAGATACGCAGTATTTT.

The J gene is TRBJ1-3, the V gene TRBV4-3; 9 bases fit TRBD1. Looked up from germline, CDR1 is LGHNA and CDR2 is YSLEER. The CDR3 spans 17 residues. Trimming removed 3 bases from V and 0 bases from J; junction bases left unmatched: 6. The CDR3 bases are TGCGCCAGCAGCCAGGGACAGGGCGAAGGCTCTGGAAACACCATATATTTT. Translating gives CASSQGQGEGSGNTIYF.

The rearrangement uses TRBV15 and TRBJ1-5; TRBD1 might be the D (5 bases). CDR1 is LNHNV, CDR2 YYDKDF, per germline (reference sequence). The CDR3 length is 15 residues. Trimming removed 2 bases at V and 2 bases at J, with 10 bases between. The CDR3 loop reads CATSRQGKGNQPQHF. The CDR3 nucleotides read TGTGCCACCAGCAGACAGGGTAAGGGCAATCAGCCCCAGCATTTT.

CDR3 protein: CASSDAPGLAGAGELFF. The CDR3 nucleotides are TGTGCCAGCAGTGATGCGCCGGGACTAGCCGGGGCCGGGGAGCTGTTTTTT. V and J are TRBV2 and TRBJ2-2; TRBD2 aligns across 9 bases. CDR1 is SNHLY and CDR2 is FYNNEI in the germline V gene. Trimming cost V 3 bases and J 6 bases; bases outside gene matches: 11. The CDR3 spans 17 residues. Variable domain in full (rest from reference TRBV2 and TRBJ2-2): EPEVTQTPSHQVTQMGQEVILRCVPISNHLYFYWYRQILGQKVEFLVSFYNNEISEKSEIFDDQFSVERPDGSNFTLKIRSTKLEDSAMYFCASSDAPGLAGAGELFFGEGSRLTVL.

This chain uses TRBV5-4 with TRBJ2-1, with a weak D call TRBD2 (5 bases). The germline V gene encodes CDR1 SGHNT and CDR2 YYREEE (reference sequence). The CDR3 extends over 15 amino acids. Trimming took 4 bases from V and 6 from J, leaving 17 bases between them. CDR3 sequence (DNA): TGTGCCAGCAGCCCCCCCCCTCCGGGGATCAATGAGCAGTTCTTC. Protein: CASSPPPPGINEQFF.

V gene TRBV5-4 combines with J gene TRBJ2-1, with D possibly TRBD2 on 6 matching bases. The CDR3 totals 13 residues. From germline, CDR1 is SGHNT and CDR2 YYREEE (reference sequence). Trimming removed 7 bases at V and 8 bases at J, with 16 bases between. CDR3 in DNA: TGTGCCAGCGAAGGCGGGGCCCCCCATGAGCAGTTCTTC. Protein: CASEGGAPHEQFF.

This clone has a single count. The chain recombines TRBV15 with TRBJ2-5, with 9 bases fitting TRBD2. This CDR3 has 13 residues. Looked up from germline, CDR1 is LNHNV and CDR2 is YYDKDF (reference sequence). The V and J ends lost 8 bases and 3 bases, in that order; junction bases with no gene match: 4. The DNA for the CDR3 is TGTGCCACCCGCGGCGGGGGGGAAGAGACCCAGTACTTC. Translating it yields CATRGGGEETQYF.

This chain uses TRBV18 with TRBJ2-5, with D maybe TRBD2 (6 bases). The V end was cut by 5 bases, the J end by 8 bases, with 24 bases between. Germline CDR1 is KGHSH and CDR2 is LQKENI. The CDR3 extends over 16 amino acids. This CDR3 is CASSATLNRGTETQYF. The CDR3 nucleotides are TGTGCCAGCTCAGCGACGCTCAACCGGGGGACGGAAACCCAGTACTTC.

This sequence joins TRBV4-1 and TRBJ1-1, with 7 bases matching TRBD1. Germline V gene lookup returns CDR1 MGHRA and CDR2 YSYEKL. The J segment lost 4 bases and the V segment lost 4 bases, leaving 15 bases of the junction unmatched. The CDR3 runs to 17 residues. The CDR3 reads CASSPLNRGIIGTEAFF. The DNA of the CDR3 is TGCGCCAGCAGCCCGTTAAACAGGGGAATCATAGGCACTGAAGCTTTCTTT.

CDR3 nucleotides: TGTGCCAGCAGTCAAACTGGACAGGCCTACGAGCAGTACTTC. It encodes CASSQTGQAYEQYF. V gene TRBV6-5 combines with J gene TRBJ2-7, with 7 bases that match TRBD1. Trimming removed 5 bases from V and 2 bases from J; junction bases left unmatched: 6. CDR1 and CDR2 from the germline V gene are MNHEY and SVGAGI. The CDR3 consists of 14 residues.

This clone was counted only a few times. This chain joins TRBV6-5 and TRBJ1-1, with 10 bases identical to TRBD1. The CDR3 is 14 amino acids. V trimming: 0 bases; J trimming: 10 bases; junction bases outside the gene matches: 5. Germline V CDR1 and CDR2: MNHEY, SVGAGI. The CDR3 is CASSYSPGQGSAFF. The CDR3 DNA reads TGTGCCAGCAGTTACTCACCGGGACAGGGGTCAGCTTTCTTT.

This rearrangement joins TRBV15 to TRBJ1-3; weak D call: TRBD1 (5 bases). CDR1 and CDR2 from the germline V gene are LNHNV and YYDKDF (reference sequence). The CDR3 has 15 residues. Trimming left V 1 base short and J 1 base short, with 8 bases between. The CDR3 sequence is CATSRAGLSGNTIYF. In DNA form, the CDR3 reads TGTGCCACCAGCAGAGCAGGGCTTTCTGGAAACACCATATATTTT.